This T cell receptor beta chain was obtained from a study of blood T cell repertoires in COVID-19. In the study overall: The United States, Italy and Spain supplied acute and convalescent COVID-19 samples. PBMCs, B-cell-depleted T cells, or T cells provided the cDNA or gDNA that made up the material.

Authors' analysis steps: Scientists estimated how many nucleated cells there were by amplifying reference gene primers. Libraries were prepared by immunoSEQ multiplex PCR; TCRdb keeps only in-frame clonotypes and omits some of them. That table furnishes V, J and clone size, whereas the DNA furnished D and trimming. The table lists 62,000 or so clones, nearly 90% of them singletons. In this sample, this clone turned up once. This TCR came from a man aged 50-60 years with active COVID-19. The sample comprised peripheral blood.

This CDR3 reads CASSNPGGLFFGTQYF. The CDR3 region has the DNA TGTGCCAGCAGTAACCCGGGGGGGCTCTTTTTTGGGACCCAGTACTTC. The chain carries TRBV6-6 and TRBJ2-5; 8 bases agree with TRBD2. Germline loops: CDR1 MNHNY, CDR2 SVGAGI (reference sequence). This CDR3 spans 16 amino acids. V lost 5 bases and J lost 7; bases outside the gene matches: 15.